A selection of T cell receptor beta chains follows, all from one sample in a study of T cells after posttransplantation cyclophosphamide. TCRdb keeps only in-frame clones here, not all; method: immunoSEQ multiplex PCR. The table has 6,500 or so clones, approximately 70% seen once. The material was PBMCs, obtained roughly 45 months after allogeneic stem cell transplant with posttransplant cyclophosphamide. Receptor source: a male patient aged 25-45 years who received an allogeneic stem cell transplant from a related donor, was CMV-positive, and had acute GVHD only. The graft donor may be the source of some T cells. The CDR3 runs from the conserved cysteine through the conserved F or W. D genes are given only for firm matches. Clone size is shown for a subset of rows, as once, few, many or a class of expanded clone.

cdr3_aa	cdr3_nt	cdr3_length	v_call	j_call	clone_size	d_call
CASYSYEQYF	TGCGCCAGCTATTCCTACGAGCAGTACTTC	10	TRBV10-2	TRBJ2-7	.	.
CASSEGSSRGGYEQYF	TGTGCCAGCAGTGAAGGGTCTAGTCGGGGAGGCTACGAGCAGTACTTC	16	TRBV2	TRBJ2-7	.	.
CAVRTGANVLTF	TGTGCCGTGCGAACTGGGGCCAACGTCCTGACTTTC	12	TRBV6-6	TRBJ2-6	.	.
CASGPEQGEAFF	TGTGCTAGTGGTCCGGAGCAGGGTGAAGCTTTCTTT	12	TRBV12-5	TRBJ1-1	few	.
CASSLDQGATTEAFF	TGTGCCAGCAGCTTAGACCAGGGGGCGACCACTGAAGCTTTCTTT	15	TRBV7-2	TRBJ1-1	.	TRBD1
CASSQGGLAYTDTQYF	TGCGCCAGCAGCCAAGGGGGACTAGCTTACACAGATACGCAGTATTTT	16	TRBV4-3	TRBJ2-3	.	TRBD2
CASSLQGSDNEQFF	TGTGCCAGCAGCTTACAGGGGTCCGATAATGAGCAGTTCTTC	14	TRBV7-3	TRBJ2-1	.	.
CASSRDRGGNGYTF	TGTGCCAGCAGTCGGGACAGGGGAGGGAATGGCTACACCTTC	14	TRBV6-1	TRBJ1-2	.	TRBD1
CASSKVGAGVCQPQHF	TGTGCCAGCAGCAAAGTCGGGGCGGGGGTATGTCAGCCCCAGCATTTT	16	TRBV21-1	TRBJ1-5	.	.
CASSPGASGGYYEQYF	TGTGCCAGCAGCCCCGGGGCCAGCGGGGGGTATTACGAGCAGTACTTC	16	TRBV7-3	TRBJ2-7	.	TRBD2
CASSQERGEDEKLFF	TGCGCCAGCAGCCAAGAACGGGGGGAGGATGAAAAACTGTTTTTT	15	TRBV4-1	TRBJ1-4	few	.
CASSPHRGSNQPQHF	TGTGCCAGCAGCCCACACCGGGGGAGCAATCAGCCCCAGCATTTT	15	TRBV16	TRBJ1-5	.	.
CASSIESSAEAFF	TGTGCCAGTAGTATAGAATCAAGCGCTGAAGCTTTCTTT	13	TRBV19	TRBJ1-1	.	.
CASSIGTTDYEQYF	TGTGCCAGTAGTATTGGGACAACTGACTACGAGCAGTACTTC	14	TRBV19	TRBJ2-7	.	.
CASSLVGNTGELFF	TGTGCCAGCAGCTTAGTGGGCAACACCGGGGAGCTGTTTTTT	14	TRBV7-2	TRBJ2-2	.	.
CASSFQQGVANYGYTF	TGTGCCAGCAGCTTCCAACAGGGAGTAGCTAACTATGGCTACACCTTC	16	TRBV7-2	TRBJ1-2	.	.
CASSLPGQGHIQYF	TGTGCCAGCAGTCTACCGGGACAGGGACACATTCAGTACTTC	14	TRBV28	TRBJ2-4	.	TRBD1
CASRSQGLSTEAFF	TGCGCCAGCAGGTCACAGGGGTTATCAACTGAAGCTTTCTTT	14	TRBV5-1	TRBJ1-1	.	TRBD1
CASSPRGVDTEAFF	TGTGCCAGCTCACCACGGGGGGTAGACACTGAAGCTTTCTTT	14	TRBV18	TRBJ1-1	once	.
CASSLRLKWAGGPMDTQYF	TGTGCCAGCAGCTTAAGACTTAAATGGGCGGGGGGGCCAATGGATACGCAGTATTTT	19	TRBV7-2	TRBJ2-3	.	TRBD2
CASSQGVFGYTF	TGTGCCAGCAGCCAAGGCGTGTTCGGCTACACCTTC	12	TRBV14	TRBJ1-2	.	.
CASSLLAGGRDTQYF	TGTGCCAGCAGCCTATTAGCGGGGGGCAGAGATACGCAGTATTTT	15	TRBV7-8	TRBJ2-3	.	TRBD2
CASSVDQWSSYNEQFF	TGTGCCAGCAGCGTAGATCAGTGGAGCTCCTACAATGAGCAGTTCTTC	16	TRBV9	TRBJ2-1	.	.
CASSEAGGSEKLFF	TGTGCCAGCAGTGAGGCCGGGGGAAGCGAAAAACTGTTTTTT	14	TRBV6-1	TRBJ1-4	few	.
CASSDSSVLNEQFF	TGTGCCAGCAGTGACTCGAGCGTACTCAATGAGCAGTTCTTC	14	TRBV6-4	TRBJ2-1	.	.
CASSSSAGSTDTQYF	TGTGCCAGCAGCTCGAGCGCGGGGAGCACAGATACGCAGTATTTT	15	TRBV7-9	TRBJ2-3	.	.
CASRSGTGDIYGYTF	TGTGCCAGCAGATCTGGGACAGGGGACATCTATGGCTACACCTTC	15	TRBV25-1	TRBJ1-2	.	TRBD1
CAWSGPGLRMEPQHF	TGTGCCTGGAGTGGACCGGGACTTCGAATGGAACCCCAGCATTTT	15	TRBV30	TRBJ1-5	.	.
CASSLPPTGSNGYTF	TGTGCCAGCAGCTTACCTCCGACAGGGAGTAATGGCTACACCTTC	15	TRBV5-4	TRBJ1-2	.	TRBD1
CASSLRLVADTQYF	TGTGCCAGCAGCTTACGACTAGTGGCAGATACGCAGTATTTT	14	TRBV7-2	TRBJ2-3	.	.
CASSFHRDAAYGYTF	TGTGCCAGCAGTTTCCACAGGGACGCAGCCTATGGCTACACCTTC	15	TRBV28	TRBJ1-2	few	.
CASSSRGRDTEAFF	TGTGCCAGCAGCAGCCGCGGGCGGGACACTGAAGCTTTCTTT	14	TRBV7-2	TRBJ1-1	.	.
CASSPDRATGGYTF	TGCGCCAGCAGCCCGGACAGGGCAACGGGCGGCTACACCTTC	14	TRBV4-3	TRBJ1-2	.	TRBD1
CASRGQTGRGTEAFF	TGTGCCAGCAGGGGACAGACCGGGCGGGGCACTGAAGCTTTCTTT	15	TRBV2	TRBJ1-1	.	TRBD1
CASSVAGGTVTGELFF	TGTGCCAGCAGTGTGGCAGGGGGCACGGTTACCGGGGAGCTGTTTTTT	16	TRBV2	TRBJ2-2	.	TRBD1
CASSVDQGSGNTIYF	TGTGCCAGCAGCGTAGACCAGGGGTCTGGAAACACCATATATTTT	15	TRBV9	TRBJ1-3	medium-sized	.
CASSFGGLTEAFF	TGTGCCAGCAGCTTCGGGGGTCTCACTGAAGCTTTCTTT	13	TRBV7-8	TRBJ1-1	few	.
CASSLVALRDGYTF	TGTGCCAGCAGCTTAGTTGCGCTGCGGGATGGCTACACCTTC	14	TRBV7-9	TRBJ1-2	few	.
CASSEGRGLYEQYF	TGTGCCAGCAGCGAGGGCAGGGGCCTTTACGAGCAGTACTTC	14	TRBV5-6	TRBJ2-7	.	.
CASSYSGGADYEQYF	TGTGCCAGCAGCTATAGCGGGGGGGCGGACTACGAGCAGTACTTC	15	TRBV11-2	TRBJ2-7	.	TRBD2
CARRRVLDSYEQYF	TGCGCCAGGAGGAGGGTATTGGACTCCTACGAGCAGTACTTC	14	TRBV10-1	TRBJ2-7	.	.
CASSDRTGPDTQYF	TGTGCCAGCAGCGACAGGACAGGGCCCGATACGCAGTATTTT	14	TRBV11-3	TRBJ2-3	.	TRBD1
CAISDSSYEQYF	TGTGCCATCAGTGACAGCTCCTACGAGCAGTACTTC	12	TRBV10-3	TRBJ2-7	medium-sized	.
CASKPPGQGGYGYTF	TGTGCCAGCAAGCCCCCGGGACAGGGTGGCTATGGCTACACCTTC	15	TRBV18	TRBJ1-2	.	TRBD1
CSVPGEYNEQFF	TGCAGCGTTCCAGGGGAGTACAATGAGCAGTTCTTC	12	TRBV29-1	TRBJ2-1	.	.
CASSPPTGERDTQYF	TGTGCCAGCAGCCCACCGACGGGGGAGAGGGATACGCAGTATTTT	15	TRBV5-5	TRBJ2-3	.	.
CASSLASYTEAFF	TGTGCCAGCAGCTTAGCCTCTTACACTGAAGCTTTCTTT	13	TRBV7-6	TRBJ1-1	.	.
CASSEGGYSNQPQHF	TGTGCCAGTAGTGAAGGGGGTTATAGCAATCAGCCCCAGCATTTT	15	TRBV19	TRBJ1-5	.	.
CASSPGLGGYTF	TGTGCCAGCTCTCCTGGACTCGGAGGCTACACCTTC	12	TRBV18	TRBJ1-2	.	.
CASSRDSPDNYGYTF	TGTGCCAGCAGCCGCGACAGCCCCGATAACTATGGCTACACCTTC	15	TRBV27	TRBJ1-2	.	.
CATSSPPHGTALYNEQFF	TGTGCCACCAGCAGTCCTCCCCACGGGACAGCTTTATACAATGAGCAGTTCTTC	18	TRBV15	TRBJ2-1	.	TRBD1